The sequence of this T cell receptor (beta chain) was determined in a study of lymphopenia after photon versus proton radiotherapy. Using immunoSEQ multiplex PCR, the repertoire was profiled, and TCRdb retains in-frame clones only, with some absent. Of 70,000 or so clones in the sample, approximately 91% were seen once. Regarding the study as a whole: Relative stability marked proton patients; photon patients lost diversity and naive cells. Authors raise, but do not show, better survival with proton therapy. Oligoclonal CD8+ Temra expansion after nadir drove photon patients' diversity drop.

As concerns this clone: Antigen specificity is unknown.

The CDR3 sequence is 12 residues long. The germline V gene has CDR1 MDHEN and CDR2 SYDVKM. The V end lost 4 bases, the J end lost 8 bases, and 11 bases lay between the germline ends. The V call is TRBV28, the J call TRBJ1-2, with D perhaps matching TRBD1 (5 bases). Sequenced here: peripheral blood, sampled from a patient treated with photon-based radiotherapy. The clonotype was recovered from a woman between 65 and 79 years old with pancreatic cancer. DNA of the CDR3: TGTGCCAGCAGTTCCGACAGAAGGGGCTACACCTTC. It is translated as CASSSDRRGYTF.